Below, 14 T cell receptor beta chains from the same sample are listed, as sequenced in a study of human T cells and chemical hapten exposure. In TCRdb, the RACE reads were re-called with MiXCR into one record per CDR3 protein. The sample holds 40,000 or so distinct CDR3 sequences, around 12% seen once. Time point described: pre-sensitization, week 0. Treatment: therapeutic diphenylcyclopropenone sensitization with weekly scalp DPC. The total RNA was obtained from whole blood that was not fractionated. The sequencing here drew on whole blood, taken in connection with sensitization to the hapten diphenylcyclopropenone (DPC). The receptors shown here come from a woman in her forties with alopecia areata. Some clones in this sample may be carry-over from other donors' samples.

This clonotype was detected ten times or more. The chain links TRBV4-2 to TRBJ2-7, with D tentatively TRBD2 (5 bases). Per germline, CDR1 LGHNA and CDR2 YNFKEQ. Trimming took off 6 bases at V and 1 base at J, with 16 bases between the two ends. CDR3 length equals 15 residues. CDR3 nucleotides: TGTGCCAGCAGGACGGAGCTAGCCATATCCTACGAGCAGTACTTC. Translated, it gives CASRTELAISYEQYF.

This clonotype was found many times. The CDR3 ends on some other residue instead of the conserved phenylalanine or tryptophan, so this is likely a read error. It is unclear where the CDR3 begins or ends on the DNA, so no DNA is shown, and the CDR3 is as TCRdb lists it. The chain carries TRBV7-2 and TRBJ2-1; the D segment call TRBD1 is taken from the table without a DNA check. Germline lookup yields CDR1 SGHTA and CDR2 FQGNSA. The CDR3 sequence runs 13 residues, both termini included. The CDR3 loop is CASSLAAGTDIAT.

This clonotype came up a few times. In nucleotides, the CDR3 is TGCGCCAGCCGGACTACTCCTCTCCACGAGCAGTACTTC. Amino acids: CASRTTPLHEQYF. The V and J genes are TRBV5-1 and TRBJ2-7; D possibly corresponds to TRBD2 (6 bases). V lost 7 bases, J lost 5 bases, and 16 bases lay in between. CDR1 SGHRS and CDR2 YFSETQ come from the germline V gene. This CDR3 spans 13 amino acids. The full variable domain, completed using reference TRBV5-1 and TRBJ2-7, is KAGVTQTPRYLIKTRGQQVTLSCSPISGHRSVSWYQQTPGQGLQFLFEYFSETQRNKGNFPGRFSGRQFSNSRSEMNVSTLELGDSALYLCASRTTPLHEQYFGPGTRLTVT.

This clonotype was detected many times. The chain is built from TRBV4-3 and TRBJ2-3; 7 positions match TRBD1. The CDR3 is made up of 16 amino acids. Germline CDR1 reads LGHNA; CDR2 reads YSLEER. Trimming at V came to 4 bases and at J to 2 bases, leaving 9 bases not matched to a gene. CDR3 DNA: TGCGCCAGCAGCCTTAATCCGGGACAGAACACAGATACGCAGTATTTT. Translated, it gives CASSLNPGQNTDTQYF.

A few counts support this clonotype. This rearrangement joins TRBV28 to TRBJ2-7; maybe TRBD1 (6 bases). This CDR3 contains 15 residues. Germline V gene lookup returns CDR1 MDHEN and CDR2 SYDVKM. V shed 8 bases and J shed 1 base, with 18 bases lying between them. CDR3 sequence (DNA): TGTGCCAGCCTGATGGCGACAGGCTCGTCCTACGAGCAGTACTTC. Its translation: CASLMATGSSYEQYF.

This clonotype was picked up a small number of times. V usage is TRBV29-1 and J usage is TRBJ2-3; 7 nucleotides line up with TRBD2. The CDR3 covers 14 residues. V was pared by 6 bases and J by 2 bases, with 8 bases of the junction left unmatched. Germline CDR1 reads SQVTM; CDR2 reads ANQGSEA. The CDR3 region is CSVTSAVTTDTQYF. The CDR3 region has the DNA TGCAGCGTCACTAGCGCCGTTACCACAGATACGCAGTATTTT.

This clonotype was detected ten times or more. This chain links TRBV27 with TRBJ2-7, with TRBD2 matching over 9 bases. Germline V gene lookup returns CDR1 MNHEY and CDR2 SMNVEV (reference sequence). With 5 bases clipped from V and 3 bases from J, the junction kept 11 bases outside the gene matches. This CDR3 comprises 16 residues. Written as DNA, the CDR3 is TGTGCCAGCAGTCCCCGGCCTCCTAGCGGGGACTACGAGCAGTACTTC. Translation: CASSPRPPSGDYEQYF.

The chain has TRBV11-2 and TRBJ2-1; 12 positions match TRBD2. The germline gives CDR1 SGHAT, CDR2 FQNNGV. CDR3 size: 16 residues. The V segment lost 6 bases and the J segment 7 bases; nucleotides outside the gene matches: 10. The CDR3 is CASSRLAGGPGNEQFF. The CDR3 bases are TGTGCCAGCAGTCGTCTAGCGGGAGGGCCAGGGAATGAGCAGTTCTTC.

This clonotype showed up just a few times. The V gene is TRBV27, the J gene TRBJ2-7, with D perhaps TRBD2 (6 bases). Germline assignment: CDR1 MNHEY and CDR2 SMNVEV (reference sequence). With 2 bases removed from V and 4 bases from J, the gap between germline ends came to 12 bases. The CDR3 runs to 14 residues. The CDR3 sequence: CASSLVLGGYEQYF. The CDR3 region has the DNA TGTGCCAGCAGTTTAGTGTTAGGAGGGTACGAGCAGTACTTC.

This clonotype was seen only a few times. The rearrangement uses TRBV29-1 and TRBJ2-3, with D maybe TRBD1 (5 bases). Germline V gene data show CDR1 as SQVTM and CDR2 as ANQGSEA. The V gene lost 0 bases and the J gene lost 5 bases, with 15 bases spanning the gap. CDR3 length: 15 amino acids. The DNA of the CDR3 is TGCAGCGTTGAAGATGGGCAGGGCCTCGGAGATACGCAGTATTTT. This codes for CSVEDGQGLGDTQYF.

This clonotype came up many times. The V call is TRBV29-1, the J call TRBJ2-7; D unclear. Germline values: CDR1 SQVTM, CDR2 ANQGSEA. This CDR3 comprises 13 residues. Trimming removed 4 bases from V and 2 bases from J, with 12 bases in between. The CDR3 is CSVGSTNTYEQYF. The CDR3, as DNA: TGCAGCGTTGGTTCCACCAATACCTACGAGCAGTACTTC.

This clonotype was seen ten or more times. The chain links TRBV28 to TRBJ1-4; 7 bases fit TRBD1. J was trimmed by 4 bases and V by 8 bases; bases with no gene match: 4. CDR1 and CDR2 from the germline V gene are MDHEN and SYDVKM. This CDR3 has 13 amino acids. The CDR3 nucleotides read TGTGCCAGCGACAGGGCTGGTAATGAAAAACTGTTTTTT. It specifies CASDRAGNEKLFF.

The J gene is TRBJ2-4, the V gene TRBV9; D not resolved. Germline CDR1 and CDR2: SGDLS and YYNGEE. The V and J ends lost 0 bases and 0 bases respectively, with 10 bases between them. This CDR3 region has 16 residues. CDR3 protein: CASSVGTSLAKNIQYF. Here the CDR3 DNA reads TGTGCCAGCAGCGTAGGGACCTCCTTAGCCAAAAACATTCAGTACTTC.

This clonotype was observed many times. The DNA of the CDR3 is TGCGCCAGCAATCCGAGCGGGAGCTCTGGGGCCAACGTCCTGACTTTC. Amino acids: CASNPSGSSGANVLTF. This chain uses TRBV5-1 with TRBJ2-6; 8 bases line up with TRBD2. Unmatched junction bases numbered 5, after V lost 6 bases and J lost 0 bases. The germline V gene encodes CDR1 SGHRS and CDR2 YFSETQ. The CDR3 spans 16 residues.